The 17 T cell receptor beta chains below all came from one sample that was sequenced in a study of cytomegalovirus exposure and HLA in healthy donors (TCRdb year 2017). The method behind the library was the immunoSEQ multiplex PCR assay. For the multiplex PCR, a mixture combining 60 forward primers for TCR Vbeta segments and 13 reverse primers for TCR Jbeta segments was used. As stored in TCRdb, this immuneACCESS dataset retains in-frame rearrangements with V and J assigned. A fraction of the clones does not appear; measured against another copy, unresolved V genes explain less than half of the discrepancy, and the remainder lacks a known reason. This sample is represented by about 130,000 clones; about four fifths of them were singletons. The ten largest clones represent about 4% of the sample. The sequenced sample consisted of PBMCs. These receptors originate from a woman aged 40 to 49 in good health and CMV-seronegative.

The rearrangement uses TRBV4-2 and TRBJ2-3, with 10 bases that match TRBD1. V was pared by 5 bases and J by 4 bases, with 3 bases of the junction left unmatched. This CDR3 has 14 residues. CDR1 and CDR2 (germline): LGHNA, YNFKEQ. The CDR3 loop is CASSGDRGSDTQYF. CDR3 nucleotide sequence: TGTGCCAGCAGCGGGGACAGGGGCTCAGATACGCAGTATTTT.

The chain employs TRBV7-9 and TRBJ1-2; 10 bases are shared with TRBD1. Trimming at V came to 0 bases and at J to 6 bases, leaving 4 bases not matched to a gene. Germline V gives CDR1 SEHNR, CDR2 FQNEAQ (reference sequence). There are 15 residues in the CDR3. This CDR3 is CASSLARTGGDGYTF. CDR3 nucleotide sequence: TGTGCCAGCAGCTTAGCGAGGACAGGGGGTGATGGCTACACCTTC.

The chain joins TRBV5-1 to TRBJ2-5, with TRBD2 matching 7 bases. Germline CDR1 SGHRS, CDR2 YFSETQ. The V segment lost 4 bases and the J segment 1 base; nucleotides outside the gene matches: 7. The CDR3 is 15 amino acids. CDR3 loop: CASSPGGNSQETQYF. The CDR3 DNA reads as TGCGCCAGCAGCCCCGGGGGGAACTCCCAAGAGACCCAGTACTTC.

J is TRBJ2-5 and V is TRBV14, with TRBD1 matching over 7 bases. Germline V gives CDR1 SGHDN, CDR2 FVKESK. J was trimmed by 4 bases and V by 0 bases; bases with no gene match: 14. The CDR3 length is 18 residues. CDR3 protein: CASSQDGPRGFAGETQYF. CDR3 bases: TGTGCCAGCAGCCAAGACGGTCCCAGGGGGTTCGCGGGAGAGACCCAGTACTTC. Combining the CDR3 with reference TRBV14 and TRBJ2-5 gives the whole variable domain EAGVTQFPSHSVIEKGQTVTLRCDPISGHDNLYWYRRVMGKEIKFLLHFVKESKQDESGMPNNRFLAERTGGTYSTLKVQPAELEDSGVYFCASSQDGPRGFAGETQYFGPGTRLLVL.

The chain has TRBV27 and TRBJ1-1; maybe TRBD1 (6 bases). V was shortened by 10 bases and J by 8 bases, with 17 bases between the two germline ends. This CDR3 is built from 12 residues. Germline V gene data show CDR1 as MNHEY and CDR2 as SMNVEV (reference sequence). The CDR3 region is CATRGGRGEAFF. CDR3 sequence (DNA): TGTGCCACCAGAGGGGGTAGGGGGGAAGCTTTCTTT.

On this clone itself: Germline and junction disagree at one end, which may indicate a read error. The gene calls are TRBV6-1 and TRBJ2-3; D is possibly TRBD1 or TRBD2 (5 bases each). Germline lookup yields CDR1 MNHNS and CDR2 SASEGT. CDR3 length: 13 residues. CDR3 nucleotide sequence: TGTGGCAGCAGGGCGGGCTTGAGAGATACGCAGTATTTT. The encoded protein is CGSRAGLRDTQYF.

The CDR3 nucleotides read TGTGCCAGCAGCGCGACGGGGACTCAAGAGACCCAGTACTTC. It yields the protein CASSATGTQETQYF. The genes are TRBV7-3 and TRBJ2-5, with D maybe TRBD2 (6 bases). The V end lost 5 bases, the J end lost 2 bases, and 12 bases lay between the germline ends. CDR1 SGHTA and CDR2 FQGTGA come from the germline V gene. CDR3 length equals 14 residues.

A few counts support this clone. The chain is built from TRBV18 and TRBJ1-3; D is unclear. The V gene's germline CDR1 is KGHSH and CDR2 LQKENI. Trimming left V 6 bases short and J 0 bases short, with 9 bases between. CDR3 length equals 14 residues. CDR3 nucleotides: TGTGCCAGCTCCCCCCCGGGCTCTGGAAACACCATATATTTT. Translated: CASSPPGSGNTIYF.

CDR3 DNA: TGTGCCAGCAGGACAGGACAGGGGCGAACCGGGGAGCTGTTTTTT. This codes for CASRTGQGRTGELFF. This sequence joins TRBV27 and TRBJ2-2, with TRBD1 identical over 9 bases. Germline CDR1 reads MNHEY; CDR2 reads SMNVEV (reference sequence). The CDR3 contains 15 residues. V dropped 6 bases and J dropped 5; count of bases not matched to a gene: 7.

The genes are TRBV7-9 and TRBJ2-1; 12 bases match TRBD2. This CDR3 region has 15 residues. Germline CDR1 SEHNR, CDR2 FQNEAQ (reference sequence). The V segment lost 4 bases and the J segment 6 bases; nucleotides outside the gene matches: 4. The CDR3 bases are TGTGCCAGCAGCTCGACTAGCGGGAGAAGCAATGAGCAGTTCTTC. This codes for CASSSTSGRSNEQFF.

This rearrangement joins TRBV6-5 to TRBJ2-5; 14 bases are shared with TRBD2. The J call may be wrong; the DNA end is better matched by TRBJ2-7. This CDR3 comprises 15 residues. The germline V gene has CDR1 MNHEY and CDR2 SVGAGI. CDR3 sequence reads: CASSSTSGRGHEQYF. The CDR3 nucleotides are TGTGCCAGCAGCTCGACTAGCGGGAGGGGTCACGAGCAGTACTTC.

The chain carries TRBV5-1 and TRBJ2-3, with 10 positions matching TRBD2. This CDR3 is 17 amino acids long. V shed 2 bases, J shed 2 bases, and the junction held 8 bases outside the gene matches. CDR1 is SGHRS and CDR2 is YFSETQ in the germline V gene. This chain's CDR3 is CASSLGLAGDLTDTQYF. The CDR3 nucleotides read TGCGCCAGCAGCTTAGGCCTAGCGGGGGACCTCACAGATACGCAGTATTTT.

The genes are TRBV6-5 and TRBJ2-2; 12 bases align to TRBD2. The CDR3 extends over 15 amino acids. The junction had 5 bases not matched to a gene; V was cut back by 6 bases and J by 6 bases. From germline, CDR1 is MNHEY and CDR2 SVGAGI. The CDR3 DNA sequence: TGTGCCAGCAGCCTAGCGGGGGGGCCCGCCGGGGAGCTGTTTTTT. Protein product: CASSLAGGPAGELFF.

The count of this clone is one. The chain recombines TRBV5-5 with TRBJ2-7; D not resolved. The CDR3 runs 12 residues. Looked up from germline, CDR1 is SGHKS and CDR2 is YYEKEE (reference sequence). Trimming cost V 3 bases and J 2 bases, with 6 bases left between them. The CDR3 reads CASSSAAYEQYF. Here the CDR3 DNA reads TGTGCCAGCAGCTCCGCGGCCTACGAGCAGTACTTC.

The chain joins TRBV18 to TRBJ1-1; TRBD1 is a possible D gene (6 bases). The CDR3 has 13 residues. V dropped 6 bases and J dropped 6 bases, with 14 bases sitting between them. CDR1 and CDR2 (germline): KGHSH, LQKENI. The CDR3 sequence: CASSPDSESEAFF. For the CDR3, the DNA is TGTGCCAGCTCTCCGGACAGTGAGTCTGAAGCTTTCTTT.

The J gene is TRBJ1-2, the V gene TRBV19, with D possibly TRBD1 on 6 matching bases. The CDR3 extends over 15 amino acids. Germline V gene data show CDR1 as LNHDA and CDR2 as SQIVND (reference sequence). Trimming left V 5 bases short and J 4 bases short, with 17 bases between. CDR3 coding DNA: TGTGCCAGTAGTTCCCCGGCAGGGGATAGCTATGGCTACACCTTC. The encoded protein is CASSSPAGDSYGYTF.

J is TRBJ2-7 and V is TRBV6-6, with 10 bases matching TRBD1. This CDR3 is built from 14 residues. Germline V gene sequence: CDR1 MNHNY, CDR2 SVGAGI (reference sequence). V was pared by 10 bases and J by 2 bases, with 8 bases of the junction left unmatched. CDR3 DNA sequence: TGTGCCACCCAGACCGGGACAGGGGCCTACGAGCAGTACTTC. Translating it yields CATQTGTGAYEQYF.